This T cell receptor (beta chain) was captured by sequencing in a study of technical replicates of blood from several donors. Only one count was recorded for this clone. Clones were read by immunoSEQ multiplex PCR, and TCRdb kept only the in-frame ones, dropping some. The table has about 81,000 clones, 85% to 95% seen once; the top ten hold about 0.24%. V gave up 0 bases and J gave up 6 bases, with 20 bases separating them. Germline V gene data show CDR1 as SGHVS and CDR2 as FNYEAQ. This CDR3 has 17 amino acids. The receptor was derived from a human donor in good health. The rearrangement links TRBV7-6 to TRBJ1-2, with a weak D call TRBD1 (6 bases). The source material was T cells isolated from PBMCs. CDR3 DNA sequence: TGTGCCAGCAGCTTAGCGGGTACAGGGCCGGACCGGGATGGCTACACCTTC. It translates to CASSLAGTGPDRDGYTF.